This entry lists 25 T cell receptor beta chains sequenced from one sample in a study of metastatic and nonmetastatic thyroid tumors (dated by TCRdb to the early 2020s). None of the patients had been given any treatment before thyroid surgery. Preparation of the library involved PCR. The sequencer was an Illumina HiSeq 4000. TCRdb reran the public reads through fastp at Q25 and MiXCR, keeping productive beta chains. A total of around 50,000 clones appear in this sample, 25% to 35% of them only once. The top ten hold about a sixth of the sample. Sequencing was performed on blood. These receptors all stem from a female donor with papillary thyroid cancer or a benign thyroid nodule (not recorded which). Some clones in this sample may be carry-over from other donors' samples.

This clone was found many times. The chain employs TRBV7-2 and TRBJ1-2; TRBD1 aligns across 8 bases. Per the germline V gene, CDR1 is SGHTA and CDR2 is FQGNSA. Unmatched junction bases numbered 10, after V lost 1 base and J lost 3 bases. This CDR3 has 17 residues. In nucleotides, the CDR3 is TGTGCCAGCAGCTTAGGGGTTCTCGGACAGGGTGACTATGGCTACACCTTC. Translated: CASSLGVLGQGDYGYTF.

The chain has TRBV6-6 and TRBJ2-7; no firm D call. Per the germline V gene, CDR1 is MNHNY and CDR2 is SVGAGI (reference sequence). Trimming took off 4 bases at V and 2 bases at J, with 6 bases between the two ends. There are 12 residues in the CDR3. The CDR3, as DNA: TGTGCCAGCAGTTCGGATACCTACGAGCAGTACTTC. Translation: CASSSDTYEQYF.

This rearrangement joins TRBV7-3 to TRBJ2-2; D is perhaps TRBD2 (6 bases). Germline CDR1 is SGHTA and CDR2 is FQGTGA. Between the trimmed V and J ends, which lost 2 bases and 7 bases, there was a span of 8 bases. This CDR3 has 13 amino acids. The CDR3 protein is CASSLGRGGELFF. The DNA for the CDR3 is TGTGCCAGCAGCTTAGGGCGGGGCGGGGAGCTGTTTTTT. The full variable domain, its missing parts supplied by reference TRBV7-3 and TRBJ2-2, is GAGVSQTPSNKVTEKGKYVELRCDPISGHTALYWYRQSLGQGPEFLIYFQGTGAADDSGLPNDRFFAVRPEGSVSTLKIQRTERGDSAVYLCASSLGRGGELFFGEGSRLTVL.

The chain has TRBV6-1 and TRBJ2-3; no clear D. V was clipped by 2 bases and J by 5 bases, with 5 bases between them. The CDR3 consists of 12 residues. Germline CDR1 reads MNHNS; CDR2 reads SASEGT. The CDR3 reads CASSERKDTQYF. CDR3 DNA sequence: TGTGCCAGCAGTGAACGGAAAGATACGCAGTATTTT.

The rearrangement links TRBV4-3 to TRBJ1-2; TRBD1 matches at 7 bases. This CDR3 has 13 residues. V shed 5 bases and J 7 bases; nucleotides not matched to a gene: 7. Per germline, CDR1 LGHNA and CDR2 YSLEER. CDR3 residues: CASSKTGFGGYTF. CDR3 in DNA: TGCGCCAGCAGCAAGACAGGGTTTGGTGGCTACACCTTC.

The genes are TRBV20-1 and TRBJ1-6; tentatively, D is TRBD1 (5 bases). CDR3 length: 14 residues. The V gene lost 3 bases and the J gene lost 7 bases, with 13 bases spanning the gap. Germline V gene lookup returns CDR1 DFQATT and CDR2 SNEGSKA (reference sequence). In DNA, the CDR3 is TGCAGTGCTAGTCCCATCAGGGACAATTCACCCCTCCACTTT. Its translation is CSASPIRDNSPLHF.

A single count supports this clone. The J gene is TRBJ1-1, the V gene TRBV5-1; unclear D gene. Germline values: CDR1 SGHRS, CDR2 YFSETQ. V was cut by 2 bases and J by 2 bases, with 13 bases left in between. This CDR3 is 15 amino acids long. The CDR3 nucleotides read TGCGCCAGCAGCTTTACGGTCAGTTTAAACACTGAAGCTTTCTTT. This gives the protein CASSFTVSLNTEAFF.

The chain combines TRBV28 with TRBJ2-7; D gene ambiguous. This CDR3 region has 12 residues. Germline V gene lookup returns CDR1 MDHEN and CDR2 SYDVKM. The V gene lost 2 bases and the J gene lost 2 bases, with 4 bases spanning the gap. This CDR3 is CASSLSAYEQYF. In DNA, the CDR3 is TGTGCCAGCAGTTTAAGTGCCTACGAGCAGTACTTC.

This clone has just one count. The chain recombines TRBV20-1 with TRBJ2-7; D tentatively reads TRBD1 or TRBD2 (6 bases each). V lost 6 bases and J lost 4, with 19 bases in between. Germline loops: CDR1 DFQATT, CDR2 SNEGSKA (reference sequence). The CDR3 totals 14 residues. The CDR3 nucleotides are TGCAGTGCCGGAGGGGTCACGCAGGGGTACGAGCAGTACTTC. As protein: CSAGGVTQGYEQYF.

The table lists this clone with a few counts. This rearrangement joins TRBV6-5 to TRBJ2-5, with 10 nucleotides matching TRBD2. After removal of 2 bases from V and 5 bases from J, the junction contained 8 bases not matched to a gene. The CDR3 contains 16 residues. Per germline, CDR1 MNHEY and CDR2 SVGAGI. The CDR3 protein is CASSYLAGVNGETQYF. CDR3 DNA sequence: TGTGCCAGCAGTTACCTAGCGGGGGTAAATGGGGAGACCCAGTACTTC.

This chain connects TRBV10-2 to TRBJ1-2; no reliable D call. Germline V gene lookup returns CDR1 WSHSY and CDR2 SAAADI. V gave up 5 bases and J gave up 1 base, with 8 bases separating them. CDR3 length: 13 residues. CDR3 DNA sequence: TGCGCCAGCAGTCCCGGGTTTAACTATGGCTACACCTTC. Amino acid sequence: CASSPGFNYGYTF.

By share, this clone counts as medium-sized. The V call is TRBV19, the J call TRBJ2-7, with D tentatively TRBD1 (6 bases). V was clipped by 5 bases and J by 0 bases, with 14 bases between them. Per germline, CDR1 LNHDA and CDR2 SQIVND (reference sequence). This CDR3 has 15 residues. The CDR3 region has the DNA TGTGCCAGTAGTGTGGACAGCGGAAGCTCCTACGAGCAGTACTTC. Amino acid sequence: CASSVDSGSSYEQYF.

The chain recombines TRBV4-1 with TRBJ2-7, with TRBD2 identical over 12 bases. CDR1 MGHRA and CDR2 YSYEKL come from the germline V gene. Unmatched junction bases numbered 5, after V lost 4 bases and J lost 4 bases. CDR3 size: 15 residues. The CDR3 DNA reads TGCGCCAGCAGCCGTCTAGCGGGAGGGACTTACGAGCAGTACTTC. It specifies CASSRLAGGTYEQYF.

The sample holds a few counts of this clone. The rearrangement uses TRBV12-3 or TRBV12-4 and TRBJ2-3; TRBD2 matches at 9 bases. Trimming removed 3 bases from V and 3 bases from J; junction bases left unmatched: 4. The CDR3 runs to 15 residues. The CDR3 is CASSFSGRRTDTQYF. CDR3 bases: TGTGCCAGCAGTTTTAGCGGGAGAAGAACAGATACGCAGTATTTT.

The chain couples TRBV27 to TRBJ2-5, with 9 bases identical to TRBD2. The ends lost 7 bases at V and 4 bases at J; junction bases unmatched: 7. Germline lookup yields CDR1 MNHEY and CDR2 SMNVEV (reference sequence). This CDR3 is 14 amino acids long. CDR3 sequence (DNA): TGTGCCAGCAAGGCGGGAGGGCCGAGAGAGACCCAGTACTTC. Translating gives CASKAGGPRETQYF.

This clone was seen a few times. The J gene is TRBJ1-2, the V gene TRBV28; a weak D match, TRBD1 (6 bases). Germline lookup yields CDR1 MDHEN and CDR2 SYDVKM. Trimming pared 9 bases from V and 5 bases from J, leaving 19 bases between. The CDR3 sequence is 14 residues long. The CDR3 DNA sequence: TGTGCCAGTAGTCCCCCGGCAGGGGTATATGGCTACACCTTC. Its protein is CASSPPAGVYGYTF.

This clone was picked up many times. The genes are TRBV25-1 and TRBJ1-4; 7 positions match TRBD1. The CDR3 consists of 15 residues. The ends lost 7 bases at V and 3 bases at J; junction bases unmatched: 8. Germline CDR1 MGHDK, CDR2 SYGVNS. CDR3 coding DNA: TGTGCCAGCACCCCTAGACAGGGACCTAATGAAAAACTGTTTTTT. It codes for CASTPRQGPNEKLFF.

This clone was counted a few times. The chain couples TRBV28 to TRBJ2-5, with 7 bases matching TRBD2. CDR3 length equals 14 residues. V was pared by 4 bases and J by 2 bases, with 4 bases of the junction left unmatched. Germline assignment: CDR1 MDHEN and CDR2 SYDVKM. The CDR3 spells CASSYLADQETQYF. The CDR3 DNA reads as TGTGCCAGCAGTTATCTAGCGGATCAAGAGACCCAGTACTTC.

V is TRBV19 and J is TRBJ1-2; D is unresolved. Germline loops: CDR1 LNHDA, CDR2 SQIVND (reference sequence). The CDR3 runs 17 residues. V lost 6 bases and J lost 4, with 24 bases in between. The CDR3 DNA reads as TGTGCCAGTAGCCTAAACCCGAACGCCGCCCCGGGCTATGGCTACACCTTC. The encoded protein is CASSLNPNAAPGYGYTF.

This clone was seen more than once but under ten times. CDR3 in amino acids: CSVEVVGNTEAFF. The CDR3 DNA is TGCAGCGTTGAAGTGGTTGGAAACACTGAAGCTTTCTTT. The chain uses TRBV29-1 and TRBJ1-1; D call uncertain. Looked up from germline, CDR1 is SQVTM and CDR2 is ANQGSEA. Trimming shortened V by 1 base and J by 2 bases, and 8 bases separated the two germline ends. The CDR3 consists of 13 residues.

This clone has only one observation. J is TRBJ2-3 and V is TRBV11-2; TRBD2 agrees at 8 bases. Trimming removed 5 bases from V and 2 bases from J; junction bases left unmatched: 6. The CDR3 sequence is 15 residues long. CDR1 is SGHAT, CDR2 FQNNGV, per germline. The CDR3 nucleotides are TGTGCCAGCAGCACCGGACTAGCAGACACAGATACGCAGTATTTT. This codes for CASSTGLADTDTQYF. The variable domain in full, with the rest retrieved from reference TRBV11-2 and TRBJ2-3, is EAGVAQSPRYKIIEKRQSVAFWCNPISGHATLYWYQQILGQGPKLLIQFQNNGVVDDSQLPKDRFSAERLKGVDSTLKIQPAKLEDSAVYLCASSTGLADTDTQYFGPGTRLTVL.

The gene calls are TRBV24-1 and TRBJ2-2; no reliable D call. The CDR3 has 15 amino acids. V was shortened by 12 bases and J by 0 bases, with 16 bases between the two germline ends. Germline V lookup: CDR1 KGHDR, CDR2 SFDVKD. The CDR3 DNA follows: TGTGCCTCAGTTACCTCGAGCGCGAACACCGGGGAGCTGTTTTTT. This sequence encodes CASVTSSANTGELFF.

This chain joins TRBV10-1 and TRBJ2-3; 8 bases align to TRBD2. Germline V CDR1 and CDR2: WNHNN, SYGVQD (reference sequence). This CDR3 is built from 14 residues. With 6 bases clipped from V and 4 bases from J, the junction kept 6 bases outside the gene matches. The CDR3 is CASSPGLDPDTQYF. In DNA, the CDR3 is TGCGCCAGCAGCCCGGGACTAGATCCAGATACGCAGTATTTT.

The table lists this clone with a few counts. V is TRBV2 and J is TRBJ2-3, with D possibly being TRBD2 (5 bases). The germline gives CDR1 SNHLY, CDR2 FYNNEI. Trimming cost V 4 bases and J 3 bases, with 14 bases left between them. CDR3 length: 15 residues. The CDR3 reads CASSVQRGGTDTQYF. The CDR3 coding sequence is TGTGCCAGCAGTGTGCAGCGAGGAGGAACAGATACGCAGTATTTT. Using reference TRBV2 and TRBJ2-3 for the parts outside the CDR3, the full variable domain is EPEVTQTPSHQVTQMGQEVILRCVPISNHLYFYWYRQILGQKVEFLVSFYNNEISEKSEIFDDQFSVERPDGSNFTLKIRSTKLEDSAMYFCASSVQRGGTDTQYFGPGTRLTVL.

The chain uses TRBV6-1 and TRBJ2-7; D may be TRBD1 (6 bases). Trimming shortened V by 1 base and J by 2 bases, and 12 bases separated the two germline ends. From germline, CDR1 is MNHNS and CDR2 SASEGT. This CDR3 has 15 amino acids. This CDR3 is CASSEEDSQAYEQYF. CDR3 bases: TGTGCCAGCAGTGAAGAGGACAGTCAAGCCTACGAGCAGTACTTC.